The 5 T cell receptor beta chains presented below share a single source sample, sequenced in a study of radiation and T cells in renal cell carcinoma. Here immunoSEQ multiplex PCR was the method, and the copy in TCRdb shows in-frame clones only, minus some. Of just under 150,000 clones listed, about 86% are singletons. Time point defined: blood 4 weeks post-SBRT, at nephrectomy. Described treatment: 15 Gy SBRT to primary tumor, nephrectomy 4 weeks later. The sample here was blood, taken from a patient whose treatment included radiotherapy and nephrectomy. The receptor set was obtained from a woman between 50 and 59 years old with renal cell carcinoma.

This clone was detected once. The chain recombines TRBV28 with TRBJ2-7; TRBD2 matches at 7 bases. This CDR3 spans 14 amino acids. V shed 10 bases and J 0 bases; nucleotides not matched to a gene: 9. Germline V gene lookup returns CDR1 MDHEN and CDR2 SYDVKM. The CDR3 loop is CATRVSGFSYEQYF. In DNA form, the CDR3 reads TGTGCCACCCGGGTTAGCGGGTTCTCCTACGAGCAGTACTTC.

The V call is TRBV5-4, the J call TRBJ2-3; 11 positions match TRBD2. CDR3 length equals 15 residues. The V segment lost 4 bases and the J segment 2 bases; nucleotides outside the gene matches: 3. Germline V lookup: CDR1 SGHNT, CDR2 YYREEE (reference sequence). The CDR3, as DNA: TGTGCCAGCAGCCAGACTAGCGGGAACACAGATACGCAGTATTTT. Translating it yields CASSQTSGNTDTQYF.

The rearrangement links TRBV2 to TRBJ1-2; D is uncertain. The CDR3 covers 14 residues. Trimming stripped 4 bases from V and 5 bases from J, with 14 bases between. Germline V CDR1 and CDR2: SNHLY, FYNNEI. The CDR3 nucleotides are TGTGCCAGCAGTGCAACCGTCACATCTTATGGCTACACCTTC. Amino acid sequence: CASSATVTSYGYTF. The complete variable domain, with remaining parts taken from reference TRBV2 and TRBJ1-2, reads EPEVTQTPSHQVTQMGQEVILRCVPISNHLYFYWYRQILGQKVEFLVSFYNNEISEKSEIFDDQFSVERPDGSNFTLKIRSTKLEDSAMYFCASSATVTSYGYTFGSGTRLTVV.

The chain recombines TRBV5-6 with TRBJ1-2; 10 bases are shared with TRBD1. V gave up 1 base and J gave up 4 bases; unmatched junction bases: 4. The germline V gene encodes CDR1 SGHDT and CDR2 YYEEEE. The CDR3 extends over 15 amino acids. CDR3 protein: CASSLSGQGSYGYTF. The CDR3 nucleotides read TGTGCCAGCAGCTTGTCGGGACAGGGGAGCTATGGCTACACCTTC.

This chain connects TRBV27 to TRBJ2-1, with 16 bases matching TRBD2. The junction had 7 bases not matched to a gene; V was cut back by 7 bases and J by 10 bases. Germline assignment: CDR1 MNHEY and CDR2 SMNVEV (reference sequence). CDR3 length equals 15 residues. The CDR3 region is CASTPGLAGGQEQFF. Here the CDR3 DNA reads TGTGCCAGCACCCCGGGACTAGCGGGGGGGCAGGAGCAGTTCTTC.